The rows below give T cell receptor beta chains drawn from one sample of a study of vaccination and CD4 T cells after COVID-19. One entry per CDR3 protein, called by TCRdb with MiXCR from the PCR reads. In the table there are 3,700 or so distinct CDR3 sequences, 20% to 25% of which are singletons. Their target antigens are unknown. Sequencing used CD4+ T cells from blood, cultured in vitro. The receptors were sampled from a human donor who had recovered from COVID-19. CDR3s include the opening cysteine and the closing phenylalanine or tryptophan. The D gene is left open where the match is weak. Clone sizes are given selectively: once, few, many, or a class where the clone is expanded.

v_gene	abundance	j_gene	d_gene	CDR3nt	CDR3aa
TRBV6-2/TRBV6-3	NA	TRBJ1-2	TRBD1	TGTGCCAGCAAACGACAGGGTGTAGACTATGGCTACACCTTC	CASKRQGVDYGYTF
TRBV9	NA	TRBJ1-2	TRBD1	TGTGCCAGCAGCGTAGGGGGTCCAGGGGGCGTAAATGGCTACACCTTC	CASSVGGPGGVNGYTF
TRBV6-1	NA	TRBJ2-1	TRBD2	TGTGCCAGCACCGAACAGCGGGGGGGCCCCAATGAGCAGTTCTTC	CASTEQRGGPNEQFF
TRBV2	medium-sized	TRBJ1-5	TRBD1	TGTGCCAGCACCGCAGGGGGACAGGGAATTCAGCCCCAGCATTTT	CASTAGGQGIQPQHF
TRBV19	medium-sized	TRBJ1-1	NA	TGTGCCAGTAGCAGAGGGACGCCTAACACTGAAGCTTTCTTT	CASSRGTPNTEAFF
TRBV20-1	NA	TRBJ2-7	NA	TGCAGTGCCCTCAAGGGGGATTACGAGCAGTACTTC	CSALKGDYEQYF
TRBV2	few	TRBJ2-3	NA	TGTGCCAGCACCCCCGAGTGGGCAGGGCTACAGTATTTT	CASTPEWAGLQYF
TRBV10-3	medium-sized	TRBJ1-1	NA	TGTGCCATCATGTCGGCGGGGGAAGCTTTCTTT	CAIMSAGEAFF
TRBV5-6	NA	TRBJ1-5	TRBD1	TGTGCCAGCAGCTCGTATCACAGGGGTCGCCAGCCCCAGCATTTT	CASSSYHRGRQPQHF
TRBV20-1	NA	TRBJ2-3	NA	TGCAGTTCCTTACTACACCTGGCAGATACGCAGTATTTT	CSSLLHLADTQYF
TRBV30	NA	TRBJ2-7	TRBD1	TGTGCCTTCTCACCGGGACAGGGGATGAGCGAGCAGTACTTC	CAFSPGQGMSEQYF
TRBV5-6	NA	TRBJ1-2	NA	TGTGCCAGCAGCTTGACGCCATTCCAGTACGACTATGGCTACACCTTC	CASSLTPFQYDYGYTF
TRBV19	NA	TRBJ1-6	NA	TGTGCCACCCACGGGGGATATAATTCACCCCTCCACTTT	CATHGGYNSPLHF
TRBV7-9	few	TRBJ2-3	NA	TGTGCCAGCAGCATATGGGGTTCAGATACGCAGTATTTT	CASSIWGSDTQYF
TRBV20-1	few	TRBJ2-2	NA	TGCAGTGCTATAAGGGGGGCCGGTGCCGGGGAGCTGTTTTTT	CSAIRGAGAGELFF
TRBV15	NA	TRBJ2-3	NA	TGTGCCACCCGAAATAGGGGGGGTTCCATCACAGATACGCAGTATTTT	CATRNRGGSITDTQYF
TRBV7-6	medium-sized	TRBJ1-5	NA	TGTGCCAGCCAGGGAGGGTCCAATCAGCCCCAGCATTTT	CASQGGSNQPQHF
TRBV6-1	few	TRBJ1-1	TRBD1	TGTGCCAGCAGTGCCAGGGGGACTGAAGCTTTCTTT	CASSARGTEAFF
TRBV30	NA	TRBJ2-1	TRBD2	TGTGCCTGGGAGGGCGGGGGGCAATTTACTTCGAATGAGCAGTTCTTC	CAWEGGGQFTSNEQFF
TRBV12-2	few	TRBJ2-5	NA	TGTGCAAGTCGCGCCGGGACTAGCGGGGGGGCCGGGATCCAAGAGACCCAGTACTTC	CASRAGTSGGAGIQETQYF
TRBV7-8	NA	TRBJ2-7	NA	TGTGCCAGCAGCTTACCTCCCGGGGGATACGAGCAGTACTTC	CASSLPPGGYEQYF
TRBV4-2	few	TRBJ2-7	NA	TGTGCCAGCAGCCAAGATCCGACCCCTAATGCTCAGTACTTC	CASSQDPTPNAQYF
TRBV5-1	NA	TRBJ1-1	NA	TGCGCCAGCAGCATACGGACGGAGAACACTGAAGCTTTCTTT	CASSIRTENTEAFF
TRBV27	medium-sized	TRBJ1-1	NA	TGTGCCAGCAGTACCCGCACGGCGAACACTGAAGCTTTCTTT	CASSTRTANTEAFF
TRBV12-3/TRBV12-4	NA	TRBJ1-1	NA	TGTGCCAGCCAGAGACTCCTGAACACTGAAGCTTTCTTT	CASQRLLNTEAFF
TRBV7-2	NA	TRBJ1-1	NA	TGTGCCAGCAGCTTATACCTTGAAGCTTTCTTT	CASSLYLEAFF
TRBV7-3	NA	TRBJ2-3	NA	TGTGCCAGCAGCCCCCTAGGGGTGCTATCAGATACGCAGTATTTT	CASSPLGVLSDTQYF
TRBV10-3	few	TRBJ1-5	TRBD1	TGTGCCATCAGTACCGGGACAGGGGTGGATGAGCCCCAGCATTTT	CAISTGTGVDEPQHF
TRBV19	few	TRBJ1-1	NA	TGTGCCAGTATCCCCGGGCCCCTTCTGCCGTCGTCTTTGGCTTTCTTT	CASIPGPLLPSSLAFF
TRBV19	NA	TRBJ1-1	NA	TGTGCCAGTAGGCGGACGGATGAAGCTTTCTTT	CASRRTDEAFF
TRBV6-1	few	TRBJ2-7	TRBD1	TGTGCCAGCAGTCGACAGGGCTACGAGCAGTACTTC	CASSRQGYEQYF
TRBV9	once	TRBJ1-6	TRBD1	TGTGCCAGCAGAGGACAGGGAGGAAATTCACCCCTCCACTTT	CASRGQGGNSPLHF
TRBV10-3	NA	TRBJ1-4	NA	TGTGCCATCAGGGACACGGGAGAAAAACTGTTTTTT	CAIRDTGEKLFF
TRBV11-2	NA	TRBJ2-1	NA	TGTGCCAGCAGCTCGTCAGGGGCGGGTGAGAATGAGCAGTTCTTC	CASSSSGAGENEQFF
TRBV6-1	medium-sized	TRBJ1-2	TRBD1	TGTGCCAGCAGTGAAGCGCTGCCAGGGGGTAGCTATGGCTACACCTTC	CASSEALPGGSYGYTF
TRBV27	few	TRBJ1-5	NA	TGTGCCAGCAGTTTAAACCCTCAGGTCGGGCAGCATTTT	CASSLNPQVGQHF
TRBV29-1	NA	TRBJ2-5	NA	TGCAGCGTTTTAATCAGGGGCAGGCCCCAGTACTTC	CSVLIRGRPQYF
TRBV5-6	NA	TRBJ1-6	NA	TGTGCCAGCAGCTTGGGGGGGAGCTATAATTCACCCCTCCACTTT	CASSLGGSYNSPLHF
TRBV30	once	TRBJ1-2	NA	TGTGCCTGGAGTATGCTCACGGACGGTGTCTATGGCTACACCTTC	CAWSMLTDGVYGYTF
TRBV6-1	few	TRBJ2-7	NA	TGTGCCAGCTTGGCGGGCGGGGTCGAGCAGTACTTC	CASLAGGVEQYF
TRBV5-1	NA	TRBJ1-1	TRBD1	TGCGCCAGCAGCTTGGGGGACAGGGCCGCCGCTCTTGGGGCTTTCTTT	CASSLGDRAAALGAFF
TRBV5-1	few	TRBJ2-3	TRBD2	TGCGCCAGCAGCGCGCTAGCGGGGAGGGGCACAGATACGCAGTATTTT	CASSALAGRGTDTQYF
TRBV3-1	NA	TRBJ1-6	NA	TGTGCCAGCAGCCAAGCAAGGGGAAGTTCACCCCTCCACTTT	CASSQARGSSPLHF
TRBV6-5	few	TRBJ2-7	NA	TGTGCCAGCAGTTACGCGGGGTGGAACGAGCAGTACTTC	CASSYAGWNEQYF